These 9 T cell receptor beta chains were sequenced from one sample in a study of cytomegalovirus exposure and HLA in healthy donors. The primer mix had 60 Vbeta and 13 Jbeta primers. Measured with immunoSEQ multiplex PCR; TCRdb has only the in-frame clones, and not every one. In the table there are about 240,000 clones, approximately 81% of which are singletons. The material sequenced was PBMCs. The receptors come from a woman in her sixties or seventies in good health and CMV-seropositive.

This clone came up once. CDR3 DNA sequence: TGTGCCAGCTCATCTCGGACAGGGGTGTTATCGGATGAGCAGTTCTTC. Translation: CASSSRTGVLSDEQFF. V usage is TRBV18 and J usage is TRBJ2-1, with 9 nucleotides matching TRBD1. V was clipped by 5 bases and J by 8 bases; unmatched bases: 13. This CDR3 spans 16 amino acids. In germline, CDR1 is KGHSH, CDR2 LQKENI.

The chain is built from TRBV5-1 and TRBJ2-5, with unresolved D. Looked up from germline, CDR1 is SGHRS and CDR2 is YFSETQ. This CDR3 has 14 residues. Trimming stripped 6 bases from V and 0 bases from J, with 12 bases between. The CDR3 spells CASTFDTHQETQYF. As DNA, the CDR3 is TGCGCCAGCACCTTCGACACCCACCAAGAGACCCAGTACTTC.

The chain couples TRBV15 to TRBJ2-7; D is possibly TRBD1 (5 bases). Trimming stripped 6 bases from V and 3 bases from J, with 9 bases between. Germline values: CDR1 LNHNV, CDR2 YYDKDF (reference sequence). The length of the CDR3 is 12 residues. DNA of the CDR3: TGTGCCACCAGTTTCCAGGGCTACGAGCAGTACTTC. Its translation is CATSFQGYEQYF.

This chain joins TRBV6-1 and TRBJ2-3; possible D gene TRBD2, 5 bases. Germline assignment: CDR1 MNHNS and CDR2 SASEGT. V gave up 7 bases and J gave up 2 bases, with 10 bases separating them. The CDR3 runs to 13 residues. The CDR3 loop reads CASKERNTDTQYF. CDR3 DNA: TGTGCCAGCAAGGAGCGGAACACAGATACGCAGTATTTT.

This chain uses TRBV5-1 with TRBJ2-3, with 8 bases that match TRBD1. V was pared by 2 bases and J by 2 bases, with 4 bases of the junction left unmatched. The length of the CDR3 is 15 residues. Per germline, CDR1 SGHRS and CDR2 YFSETQ. The CDR3 sequence: CASSFGQGYTDTQYF. In nucleotides, the CDR3 is TGCGCCAGCAGCTTCGGACAGGGCTACACAGATACGCAGTATTTT.

The chain combines TRBV7-2 with TRBJ2-3; perhaps TRBD1 as D (5 bases). Per germline, CDR1 SGHTA and CDR2 FQGNSA. The CDR3 is made up of 16 amino acids. With 5 bases removed from V and 1 base from J, the gap between germline ends came to 16 bases. CDR3 in amino acids: CASSLVRVSGTDTQYF. Here the CDR3 DNA reads TGTGCCAGCAGCCTAGTCAGGGTTTCGGGCACAGATACGCAGTATTTT.

This chain links TRBV27 with TRBJ1-2; D is possibly TRBD1 (6 bases). V lost 0 bases, J lost 7 bases, and 12 bases lay in between. CDR1 is MNHEY and CDR2 is SMNVEV in the germline V gene (reference sequence). The CDR3 spans 14 residues. CDR3 nucleotide sequence: TGTGCCAGCAGTTTATCGGGAGGGGGAGGTGGCTACACCTTC. Protein: CASSLSGGGGGYTF.

This chain uses TRBV6-1 with TRBJ1-1; the D gene is possibly TRBD1 (6 bases). There are 13 residues in the CDR3. CDR1 and CDR2 from the germline V gene are MNHNS and SASEGT. Trimming cost V 3 bases and J 10 bases, with 15 bases left between them. The CDR3 DNA is TGTGCCAGCAGTGATTCGGGGGGGCGCCGAGCTTTCTTT. It codes for CASSDSGGRRAFF.

This clone was detected only once. The gene calls are TRBV4-1 and TRBJ2-7; D remains ambiguous. Germline lookup yields CDR1 MGHRA and CDR2 YSYEKL. This CDR3 is built from 11 residues. The germline V and J ends were trimmed by 1 base and 7 bases, with 5 bases remaining between them. CDR3 DNA: TGCGCCAGCAGCCAAGCCAGGGAGCAGTACTTC. It codes for CASSQAREQYF.